Listed below are T cell receptor beta chains from one sample, sequenced in a study of T cell responses to AZD1222 COVID-19 vaccine. Here immunoSEQ multiplex PCR was the method, and the copy in TCRdb shows in-frame clones only, minus some. The repertoire consists of 100,000 to 150,000 clones, with about 89% occurring once and the leading ten covering just under 6.5%. The sequencing used peripheral blood, collected on day 0 of AZD1222 vaccination. The receptors derive from an adult in good health. Both conserved end residues are part of each CDR3. The D gene is left open where the match is weak. Size tells how often a clone was seen (once, few, many) or the class of an expanded clone, and some rows leave it out.

abundance: few
d_gene: -
v_gene: TRBV5-1
j_gene: TRBJ2-1
CDR3aa: CASSPMGNEQFF
CDR3nt: TGCGCCAGCAGCCCCATGGGGAATGAGCAGTTCTTC

abundance: -
d_gene: -
v_gene: TRBV9
j_gene: TRBJ1-3
CDR3aa: CASSTRTAAGNTIYF
CDR3nt: TGTGCCAGCAGCACCCGGACGGCAGCGGGAAACACCATATATTTT

abundance: -
d_gene: -
v_gene: TRBV6-5
j_gene: TRBJ1-1
CDR3aa: CASKYWETVNTEAFF
CDR3nt: TGTGCCAGCAAGTATTGGGAGACAGTGAACACTGAAGCTTTCTTT

abundance: once
d_gene: TRBD1
v_gene: TRBV5-1
j_gene: TRBJ2-2
CDR3aa: CASSVGQGNGELFF
CDR3nt: TGCGCCAGCAGCGTAGGACAGGGTAACGGGGAGCTGTTTTTT

abundance: -
d_gene: -
v_gene: TRBV14
j_gene: TRBJ1-3
CDR3aa: CASSQAPGSLYAGNTIYF
CDR3nt: TGTGCCAGCAGCCAAGCCCCGGGCAGCCTATACGCTGGAAACACCATATATTTT

abundance: once
d_gene: -
v_gene: TRBV3-1/TRBV3-2
j_gene: TRBJ1-3
CDR3aa: CASSQDQLFRLLYF
CDR3nt: TGTGCCAGCAGCCAAGATCAGTTATTTAGGCTTCTATATTTT

abundance: -
d_gene: -
v_gene: TRBV20-1
j_gene: TRBJ1-5
CDR3aa: CSAMETQPQHF
CDR3nt: TGCAGTGCTATGGAAACTCAGCCCCAGCATTTT

abundance: few
d_gene: -
v_gene: TRBV10-3
j_gene: TRBJ2-5
CDR3aa: CAISVSPRGETQYF
CDR3nt: TGTGCCATCAGTGTGTCACCACGGGGAGAGACCCAGTACTTC

abundance: -
d_gene: -
v_gene: TRBV7-9
j_gene: TRBJ1-1
CDR3aa: CASSFSLSRAKDTEAFF
CDR3nt: TGTGCCAGCAGCTTCTCTCTTTCCCGGGCCAAAGACACTGAAGCTTTCTTT

abundance: -
d_gene: -
v_gene: TRBV19
j_gene: TRBJ1-6
CDR3aa: CASSMSLSWDSPLHF
CDR3nt: TGTGCCAGTAGTATGAGTTTGTCCTGGGATTCACCCCTCCACTTT

abundance: few
d_gene: -
v_gene: TRBV7-3
j_gene: TRBJ2-3
CDR3aa: CASSPSGGTDTQYF
CDR3nt: TGTGCCAGCAGCCCCTCGGGGGGCACAGATACGCAGTATTTT

abundance: -
d_gene: TRBD1
v_gene: TRBV6-5
j_gene: TRBJ1-2
CDR3aa: CASIVGQGNYGYTF
CDR3nt: TGTGCCAGCATAGTGGGACAGGGCAACTATGGCTACACCTTC

abundance: -
d_gene: -
v_gene: TRBV6-6
j_gene: TRBJ2-6
CDR3aa: CASSSQGANVLTF
CDR3nt: TGTGCCAGCAGTTCTCAGGGGGCCAACGTCCTGACTTTC

abundance: -
d_gene: -
v_gene: TRBV7-2
j_gene: TRBJ1-4
CDR3aa: CASSTQVWEKLFF
CDR3nt: TGTGCCAGCAGCACACAGGTTTGGGAAAAACTGTTTTTT

abundance: -
d_gene: -
v_gene: TRBV3-1/TRBV3-2
j_gene: TRBJ2-6
CDR3aa: CASSDSSGANVLTF
CDR3nt: TGTGCCAGCAGCGACAGCTCTGGGGCCAACGTCCTGACTTTC

abundance: -
d_gene: TRBD1
v_gene: TRBV4-2
j_gene: TRBJ1-1
CDR3aa: CASSHRQGRTAAFF
CDR3nt: TGTGCCAGCAGCCACCGACAGGGCCGCACTGCAGCTTTCTTT

abundance: -
d_gene: TRBD2
v_gene: TRBV4-1
j_gene: TRBJ2-1
CDR3aa: CASSQAGGVEQFF
CDR3nt: TGCGCCAGCAGCCAAGCGGGGGGTGTTGAGCAGTTCTTC

abundance: -
d_gene: TRBD1
v_gene: TRBV7-6
j_gene: TRBJ1-3
CDR3aa: CASSLGQPDRSGNTIYF
CDR3nt: TGTGCCAGCAGCTTGGGACAGCCCGACCGCTCTGGAAACACCATATATTTT

abundance: -
d_gene: -
v_gene: TRBV6-5
j_gene: TRBJ1-1
CDR3aa: CASSQGAVGNTEAFF
CDR3nt: TGTGCCAGCAGCCAAGGGGCCGTAGGGAACACTGAAGCTTTCTTT

abundance: -
d_gene: TRBD1
v_gene: TRBV18
j_gene: TRBJ1-1
CDR3aa: CASSSTTRTGRKNTEAFF
CDR3nt: TGTGCCAGCTCATCGACGACGAGGACAGGGAGGAAGAACACTGAAGCTTTCTTT

abundance: -
d_gene: -
v_gene: TRBV5-1
j_gene: TRBJ1-3
CDR3aa: CASSQYLRPSSGNTIYF
CDR3nt: TGCGCCAGCAGCCAATACCTTAGACCAAGCTCTGGAAACACCATATATTTT

abundance: -
d_gene: TRBD2
v_gene: TRBV6-5
j_gene: TRBJ2-3
CDR3aa: CASSLRGGFADTQYF
CDR3nt: TGTGCCAGCAGTCTCCGGGGGGGCTTCGCAGATACGCAGTATTTT

abundance: -
d_gene: -
v_gene: TRBV6-2/TRBV6-3
j_gene: TRBJ1-3
CDR3aa: CASSRNSGGNTIYF
CDR3nt: TGTGCCAGCAGCCGAAACAGCGGTGGAAACACCATATATTTT